This T cell receptor beta chain comes out of a study of response to subunit inactivated influenza vaccine. Trimming took 0 bases from V and 2 from J, leaving 8 bases between them. Germline V gene sequence: CDR1 SGHTA, CDR2 FQGNSA. The CDR3 is made up of 15 amino acids. Study-level findings and limits: Every seasonal influenza vaccination brings in few new T cells, the authors suggested.

One entry per CDR3 protein results from TCRdb running MiXCR on the RT-PCR reads. Found here are 450,000 to 550,000 distinct CDR3 sequences, about 25% of them singletons; the top ten hold under 2.5%. This clonotype has only a few counts. Its specificity is not known. The specimen comprised CD4+ T cells sorted from PBMCs, sampled about 5 days after vaccination. V usage is TRBV7-2 and J usage is TRBJ1-3, with a weak D call TRBD1 (6 bases). The receptor was derived from a man over 45 who received an inactivated influenza vaccine. For the CDR3, the DNA is TGTGCCAGCAGCTTAGCGGGGGCAACTGGAAACACCATATATTTT. Amino acids: CASSLAGATGNTIYF.